The source of this T cell receptor (beta chain) is a study of T cell responses to AZD1222 COVID-19 vaccine. Some clones are missing from TCRdb's copy, which holds only in-frame ones; the method was immunoSEQ multiplex PCR. The data contain about 180,000 clones, about 93% of them seen just once; the ten biggest clones take up more than 1.5%. Germline CDR1 is PRHDT and CDR2 is FYEKMQ (reference sequence). Trimming cost V 0 bases and J 7 bases, with 12 bases left between them. The length of the CDR3 is 14 residues. The rearrangement uses TRBV13 and TRBJ1-2; D is ambiguous. Sequencing used peripheral blood, obtained 28 days after the second AZD1222 dose. This clonotype originated in an adult who received the AZD1222 COVID-19 vaccine. The CDR3 DNA follows: TGTGCCAGCAGCTTAGGATCCGGCTCTTCTGGCTACACCTTC. Protein: CASSLGSGSSGYTF.